This passage covers 5 T cell receptor beta chains from one sample sequenced in a study of beta chain features in type 1 diabetes. Sequenced material consisted of expressed TCRB transcripts (all of the isolated RNA was reverse transcribed). Generated by immunoSEQ multiplex PCR, the TCRdb table keeps only in-frame clones and is missing some. Here the sample spans around 300,000 clones, approximately 8% being singletons. The sequencing input was central memory CD4+ T cells from blood. The receptor source for this set is a woman aged 18-29 years in good health.

The genes are TRBV20-1 and TRBJ2-5, with D perhaps matching TRBD1 (5 bases). V shed 6 bases and J shed 6 bases, with 11 bases lying between them. Germline CDR1 and CDR2: DFQATT and SNEGSKA (reference sequence). The CDR3 has 11 residues. In nucleotides, the CDR3 is TGCAGTGCAGCAGGGAAACAGACCCAGTACTTC. This sequence encodes CSAAGKQTQYF.

There are a few counts of this clone. V usage is TRBV28 and J usage is TRBJ1-5; D is possibly TRBD1 (5 bases). V was shortened by 7 bases and J by 6 bases, with 16 bases between the two germline ends. Germline lookup yields CDR1 MDHEN and CDR2 SYDVKM. This CDR3 has 14 residues. The CDR3 is CASTNPQGPQPQHF. DNA of the CDR3: TGTGCCAGCACCAACCCCCAGGGTCCTCAGCCCCAGCATTTT. Using reference TRBV28 and TRBJ1-5 for the parts outside the CDR3, the full variable domain is DVKVTQSSRYLVKRTGEKVFLECVQDMDHENMFWYRQDPGLGLRLIYFSYDVKMKEKGDIPEGYSVSREKKERFSLILESASTNQTSMYLCASTNPQGPQPQHFGDGTRLSIL.

The chain has TRBV7-2 and TRBJ2-1, with D maybe TRBD2 (6 bases). The CDR3 sequence is 15 residues long. Per the germline V gene, CDR1 is SGHTA and CDR2 is FQGNSA. V was cut by 2 bases and J by 2 bases, with 10 bases left in between. CDR3 protein: CASSLRDSAYNEQFF. The CDR3 DNA follows: TGTGCCAGCAGCTTAAGGGACTCTGCCTACAATGAGCAGTTCTTC.

This rearrangement joins TRBV18 to TRBJ1-1; no reliable D call. Germline V gene sequence: CDR1 KGHSH, CDR2 LQKENI. This CDR3 contains 13 residues. V lost 1 base to trimming and J lost 3 bases, with 6 bases between them. The CDR3 coding sequence is TGTGCCAGCTCACCACTGAAGGACACTGAAGCTTTCTTT. It encodes CASSPLKDTEAFF. The whole variable domain, remainder taken from reference TRBV18 and TRBJ1-1, is NAGVMQNPRHLVRRRGQEARLRCSPMKGHSHVYWYRQLPEEGLKFMVYLQKENIIDESGMPKERFSAEFPKEGPSILRIQQVVRGDSAAYFCASSPLKDTEAFFGQGTRLTVV.

On this clone: This could be a read error, since a much larger clone is one nucleotide away. This chain uses TRBV7-8 with TRBJ2-6; D gene uncertain. The germline V gene has CDR1 SGHVS and CDR2 FQNEAQ. The CDR3 has 14 residues. V lost 1 base and J lost 2, with 3 bases in between. For the CDR3, the DNA is TGTGCCAGCAGCTTAGGGACTGGGGCCAACGTCCTGACTTTC. It is translated as CASSLGTGANVLTF. The full variable domain, in which reference TRBV7-8 and TRBJ2-6 provide the parts outside the CDR3, is GAGVSQSPRYKVAKRGQDVALRCDPISGHVSLFWYQQALGQGPEFLTYFQNEAQLDKSGLPSDRFFAERPEGSVSTLKIQRTQQEDSAVYLCASSLGTGANVLTFGAGSRLTVL.